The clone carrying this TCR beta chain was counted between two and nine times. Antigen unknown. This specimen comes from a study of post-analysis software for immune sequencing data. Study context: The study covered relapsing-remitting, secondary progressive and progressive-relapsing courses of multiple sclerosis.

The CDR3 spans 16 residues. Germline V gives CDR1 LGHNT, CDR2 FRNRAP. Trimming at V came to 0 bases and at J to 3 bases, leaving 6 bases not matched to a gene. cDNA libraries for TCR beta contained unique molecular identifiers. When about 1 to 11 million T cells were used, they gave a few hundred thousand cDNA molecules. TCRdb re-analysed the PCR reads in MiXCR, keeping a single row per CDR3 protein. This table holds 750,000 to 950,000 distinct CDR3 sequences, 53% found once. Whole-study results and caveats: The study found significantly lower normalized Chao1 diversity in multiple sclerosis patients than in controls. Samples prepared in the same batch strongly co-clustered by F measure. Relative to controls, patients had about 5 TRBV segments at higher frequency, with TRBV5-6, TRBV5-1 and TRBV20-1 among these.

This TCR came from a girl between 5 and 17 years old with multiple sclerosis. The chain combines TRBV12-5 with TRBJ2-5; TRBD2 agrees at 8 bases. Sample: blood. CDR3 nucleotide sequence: TGTGCTAGTGGTTTGGTCGCGGGAGGACCGAAAGAGACCCAGTACTTC. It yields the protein CASGLVAGGPKETQYF.